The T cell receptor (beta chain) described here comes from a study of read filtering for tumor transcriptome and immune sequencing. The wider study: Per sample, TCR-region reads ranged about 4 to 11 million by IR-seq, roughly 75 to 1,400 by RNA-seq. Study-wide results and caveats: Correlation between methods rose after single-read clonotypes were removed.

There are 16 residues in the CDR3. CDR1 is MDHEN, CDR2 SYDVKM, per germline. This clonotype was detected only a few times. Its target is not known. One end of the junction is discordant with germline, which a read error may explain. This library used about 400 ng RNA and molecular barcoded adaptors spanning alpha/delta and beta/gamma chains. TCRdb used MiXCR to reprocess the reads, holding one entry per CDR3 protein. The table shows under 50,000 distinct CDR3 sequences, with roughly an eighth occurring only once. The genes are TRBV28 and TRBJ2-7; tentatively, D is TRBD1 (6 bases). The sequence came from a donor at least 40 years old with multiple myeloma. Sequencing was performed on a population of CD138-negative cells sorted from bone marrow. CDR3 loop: CASGGRPWETAYGQYF. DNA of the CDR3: TGTGCCAGCGGGGGCCGACCTTGGGAGACAGCCTACGGGCAGTACTTC. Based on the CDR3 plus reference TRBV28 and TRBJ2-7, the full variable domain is DVKVTQSSRYLVKRTGEKVFLECVQDMDHENMFWYRQDPGLGLRLIYFSYDVKMKEKGDIPEGYSVSREKKERFSLILESASTNQTSMYLCASGGRPWETAYGQYFGPGTRLTVT.